The rows below give T cell receptor beta chains drawn from one sample of a study of human T cells and chemical hapten exposure. TCRdb independently ran MiXCR on the RACE reads; one entry per CDR3 protein. The sample consists of approximately 100,000 distinct CDR3 sequences, roughly 9.1% of them appearing once. The sample was whole blood, taken in connection with sensitization to the hapten diphenylcyclopropenone (DPC). These receptors all come from a woman aged 35 to 49 with alopecia areata. Some clones in this sample may be carry-over from other donors' samples. The CDR3 runs from the conserved cysteine through the conserved F or W. A D gene is named only where the DNA matches it firmly. Clone size is not always given. Where it is, it says once, few, many or a class for expanded clones.

CDR3 protein | CDR3 DNA | J gene | clone size | D gene | V gene
CASSQEVTGMSNQPQHF | TGCGCCAGCAGCCAAGAGGTGACAGGGATGAGCAATCAGCCCCAGCATTTT | TRBJ1-5 | - | TRBD1 | TRBV4-3
CASTTGNNNQPQHF | TGTGCCAGCACCACAGGGAATAACAATCAGCCCCAGCATTTT | TRBJ1-5 | few | - | TRBV6-2/TRBV6-3
CASSLSGGREAFF | TGTGCCAGCAGTTTGAGTGGAGGGCGCGAAGCTTTCTTT | TRBJ1-1 | few | - | TRBV28
CASSQPLGGSLAGANVLTF | TGTGCCAGCAGCCAACCACTGGGGGGATCTCTCGCTGGGGCCAACGTCCTGACTTTC | TRBJ2-6 | few | - | TRBV4-2
CASSFAGGLNEQFF | TGTGCCAGTAGTTTCGCGGGGGGCCTCAATGAGCAGTTCTTC | TRBJ2-1 | many | TRBD2 | TRBV19
CASSHGGMNTEAFF | TGTGCCAGCAGTCACGGAGGAATGAACACTGAAGCTTTCTTT | TRBJ1-1 | - | - | TRBV11-3
CASSLGASGAGELFF | TGTGCCAGCAGCTTAGGGGCTAGCGGCGCCGGGGAGCTGTTTTTT | TRBJ2-2 | many | TRBD2 | TRBV7-8
CSADGPGQGTVISYEQYF | TGCAGTGCTGACGGCCCGGGACAGGGGACCGTTATCTCCTACGAGCAGTACTTC | TRBJ2-7 | many | TRBD1 | TRBV20-1
CSAKITPGLYTEAFF | TGCAGTGCTAAGATAACACCCGGCCTTTACACTGAAGCTTTCTTT | TRBJ1-1 | few | - | TRBV20-1
CAISEQGRGYEKYF | TGTGCCATCAGTGAGCAGGGGCGCGGTTACGAGAAGTACTTC | TRBJ2-7 | - | - | TRBV10-3
CSVSPPQGTTDTQYF | TGCAGCGTCTCCCCCCCGCAGGGTACCACAGATACGCAGTATTTT | TRBJ2-3 | - | - | TRBV29-1
CARKLWVLGANVLTF | TGTGCCCGGAAACTCTGGGTGTTAGGGGCCAACGTCCTGACTTTC | TRBJ2-6 | many | - | TRBV6-2/TRBV6-3
CASSRENTEAFF | TGTGCCAGCAGTCGGGAGAACACTGAAGCTTTCTTT | TRBJ1-1 | many | - | TRBV12-3/TRBV12-4
CSVGKLPGEGYTF | TGCAGCGTTGGTAAACTTCCAGGGGAAGGCTACACCTTC | TRBJ1-2 | - | - | TRBV29-1
CAIWTSGTGELFF | TGTGCCATCTGGACTAGCGGGACCGGGGAGCTGTTTTTT | TRBJ2-2 | - | TRBD2 | TRBV10-3
CASSYSTGFDNEQFF | TGTGCCAGCAGTTACTCGACAGGGTTCGACAATGAGCAGTTCTTC | TRBJ2-1 | many | TRBD1 | TRBV6-2/TRBV6-3
CASTKGDNSGNTIYF | TGTGCCAGCACCAAGGGGGATAACTCTGGAAACACCATATATTTT | TRBJ1-3 | few | - | TRBV7-9
CASTYVGTLYEQYF | TGTGCCAGCACCTACGTGGGGACCCTATACGAGCAGTACTTC | TRBJ2-7 | - | - | TRBV6-2/TRBV6-3
CASSAGSTYEQYF | TGCGCCAGCAGCGCCGGGTCAACCTACGAGCAGTACTTC | TRBJ2-7 | - | - | TRBV5-1
CASRPTSGGASEQFF | TGTGCCAGCAGACCTACTAGCGGGGGGGCCAGTGAGCAGTTCTTC | TRBJ2-1 | - | TRBD2 | TRBV6-5
CANSVAWGQSSYNEQFF | TGTGCCAACAGCGTAGCGTGGGGACAGAGCTCCTACAATGAGCAGTTCTTC | TRBJ2-1 | few | TRBD1 | TRBV9
CASSIGQGGLNQPQHF | TGTGCCAGCAGCATAGGGCAGGGTGGGCTTAATCAGCCCCAGCATTTT | TRBJ1-5 | few | - | TRBV6-2/TRBV6-3
CASIGGMNTEAFF | TGTGCCAGCATAGGGGGGATGAACACTGAAGCTTTCTTT | TRBJ1-1 | many | - | TRBV6-2/TRBV6-3
CSARDRAHNEQFF | TGCAGTGCTAGAGATCGGGCCCACAATGAGCAGTTCTTC | TRBJ2-1 | - | - | TRBV20-1
CASSLSPLRGKTDTQYF | TGTGCCAGCAGCTTAAGTCCATTAAGGGGGAAAACAGATACGCAGTATTTT | TRBJ2-3 | medium-sized | - | TRBV7-6
CASSLNREETQYF | TGTGCCAGCAGCTTAAACAGGGAAGAGACCCAGTACTTC | TRBJ2-5 | few | - | TRBV7-3
CASSVWDRANSPLHF | TGTGCCAGCAGTGTGTGGGACAGGGCTAATTCACCCCTCCACTTT | TRBJ1-6 | few | TRBD1 | TRBV2
CASSRTGASYEQYF | TGTGCCAGCAGCCGGACAGGGGCCAGCTACGAGCAGTACTTC | TRBJ2-7 | few | TRBD1 | TRBV6-1
CAISESPTVIYEQYF | TGTGCCATCAGTGAGTCCCCGACAGTAATCTACGAGCAGTACTTC | TRBJ2-7 | - | - | TRBV10-3